This passage covers 6 T cell receptor beta chains from one sample sequenced in a study of blood T cells in healthy people across ages. For the second PCR, which ran for about 7 to 12 cycles, a sample-barcoded 5' primer and a J-beta primer mix were used. TCRdb recomputed calls from the 5' RACE reads with MiXCR, one row per CDR3 protein. The data show around 2 million distinct CDR3 sequences, about 39% seen once. Sequences were obtained from blood. The source of these receptors is a human donor in good health.

This clonotype has a handful of counts. This chain joins TRBV7-3 and TRBJ2-7; D is possibly TRBD2 (7 bases). Trimming stripped 8 bases from V and 0 bases from J, with 23 bases between. The CDR3 length is 17 residues. In germline, CDR1 is SGHTA, CDR2 FQGTGA. For the CDR3, the DNA is TGTGCCAGCCACGGGGGAACCGGGGGGCTTAGCTCCTACGAGCAGTACTTC. Translation gives CASHGGTGGLSSYEQYF.

This rearrangement joins TRBV7-2 to TRBJ2-2; D is undetermined. V dropped 4 bases and J dropped 0 bases, with 9 bases sitting between them. Germline V lookup: CDR1 SGHTA, CDR2 FQGNSA. The CDR3 totals 15 residues. In DNA form, the CDR3 reads TGTGCCAGCAGCTCCGTAGCAGCGAACACCGGGGAGCTGTTTTTT. Translated, it gives CASSSVAANTGELFF. The full variable domain, its missing parts supplied by reference TRBV7-2 and TRBJ2-2, is GAGVSQSPSNKVTEKGKDVELRCDPISGHTALYWYRQSLGQGLEFLIYFQGNSAPDKSGLPSDRFSAERTGGSVSTLTIQRTQQEDSAVYLCASSSVAANTGELFFGEGSRLTVL.

The chain is built from TRBV7-6 and TRBJ2-3; D is unresolved. The CDR3 runs 16 residues. Germline CDR1 SGHVS, CDR2 FNYEAQ. V dropped 2 bases and J dropped 0 bases, with 12 bases sitting between them. The CDR3 nucleotides are TGTGCCAGCAGCTTAACGCAGCGCCGTAGCACAGATACGCAGTATTTT. Translating gives CASSLTQRRSTDTQYF.

The rearrangement uses TRBV2 and TRBJ1-2; a weak D match, TRBD1 (5 bases). Trimming cost V 4 bases and J 8 bases, with 11 bases left between them. CDR1 and CDR2 from the germline V gene are SNHLY and FYNNEI. The CDR3 has 12 amino acids. CDR3 DNA sequence: TGTGCCAGCAGTGGGGGCTGGGGAGGCTACACCTTC. Its protein product is CASSGGWGGYTF.

This clonotype appeared a few times. The rearrangement links TRBV7-9 to TRBJ2-3, with 8 bases identical to TRBD1. Unmatched junction bases numbered 5, after V lost 1 base and J lost 8 bases. This CDR3 comprises 14 residues. Germline lookup yields CDR1 SEHNR and CDR2 FQNEAQ (reference sequence). The DNA for the CDR3 is TGTGCCAGCAGCTTAGGTACGACAGGGGCTACGCAGTATTTT. This translates into CASSLGTTGATQYF.

The V gene is TRBV6-6, the J gene TRBJ1-6; D perhaps matches TRBD1 (5 bases). V shed 2 bases and J shed 9 bases, with 17 bases lying between them. CDR3 size: 16 residues. Germline V lookup: CDR1 MNHNY, CDR2 SVGAGI (reference sequence). The CDR3 DNA reads as TGTGCCAGCAGTTACGCGGAGGGGTTCAGCGGTTCACCCCTCCACTTT. Its protein product is CASSYAEGFSGSPLHF.